This T cell receptor beta chain comes out of a study of human T cells and chemical hapten exposure. Study details: The sensitizing agent was 2% DPC, placed on 2 cm by 2 cm of upper inner arm skin. In the roughly 25-week study, patients were dosed weekly with diphenylcyclopropenone on the scalp throughout.

Trimming took off 1 base at V and 0 bases at J, with 8 bases between the two ends. Germline-derived CDR1 and CDR2 are SGHRS and YFSETQ. The CDR3 length is 15 residues. The sample holds many counts of this clonotype. TCRdb processed the RACE reads anew with MiXCR; each CDR3 protein has one entry. The sample has around 260,000 distinct CDR3 sequences, 7% to 10% seen once; the top ten hold 2% to 3%. Time point indicated: pre-sensitization, week 0. Treatment noted: therapeutic diphenylcyclopropenone sensitization with weekly scalp DPC. Only after blood had been drawn was each patch test applied. The genes are TRBV5-1 and TRBJ1-5; D ambiguous. This specimen was whole blood, taken in connection with sensitization to the hapten diphenylcyclopropenone (DPC). This clonotype was obtained from a woman between 40 and 55 years old with alopecia areata. Some clones in this sample may be carry-over from other donors' samples. In nucleotides, the CDR3 is TGCGCCAGCAGCTTGAACGGCAATAGCAATCAGCCCCAGCATTTT. It yields the protein CASSLNGNSNQPQHF.